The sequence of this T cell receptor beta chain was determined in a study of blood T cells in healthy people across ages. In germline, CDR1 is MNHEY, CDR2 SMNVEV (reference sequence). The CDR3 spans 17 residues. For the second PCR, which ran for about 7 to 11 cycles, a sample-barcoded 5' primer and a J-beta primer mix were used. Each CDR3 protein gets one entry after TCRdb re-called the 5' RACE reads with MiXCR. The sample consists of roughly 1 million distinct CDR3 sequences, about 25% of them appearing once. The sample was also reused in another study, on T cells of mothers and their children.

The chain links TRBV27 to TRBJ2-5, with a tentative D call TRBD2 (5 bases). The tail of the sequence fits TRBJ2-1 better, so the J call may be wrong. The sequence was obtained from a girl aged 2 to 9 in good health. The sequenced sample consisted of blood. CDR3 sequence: CASSPLLGAWVGNEQFF. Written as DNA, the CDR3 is TGTGCCAGCAGTCCCCTTTTGGGAGCGTGGGTCGGCAATGAGCAGTTCTTC.